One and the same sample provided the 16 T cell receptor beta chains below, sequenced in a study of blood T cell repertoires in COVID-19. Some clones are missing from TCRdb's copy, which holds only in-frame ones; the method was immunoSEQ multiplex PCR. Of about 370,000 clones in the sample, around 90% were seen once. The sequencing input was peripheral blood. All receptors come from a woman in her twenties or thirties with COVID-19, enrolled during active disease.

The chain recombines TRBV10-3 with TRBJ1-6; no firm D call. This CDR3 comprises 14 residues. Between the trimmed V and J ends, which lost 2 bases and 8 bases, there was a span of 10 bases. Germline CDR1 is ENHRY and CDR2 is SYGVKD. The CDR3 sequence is CAISEAGVDSPLHF. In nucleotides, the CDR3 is TGTGCCATCAGTGAGGCCGGGGTGGATTCACCCCTCCACTTT.

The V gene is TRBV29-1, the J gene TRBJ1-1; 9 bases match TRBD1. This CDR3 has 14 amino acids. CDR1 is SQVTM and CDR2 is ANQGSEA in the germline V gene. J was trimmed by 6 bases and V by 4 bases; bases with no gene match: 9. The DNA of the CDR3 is TGCAGCGTTGGAGGGACAGGGTATTTATCTGAAGCTTTCTTT. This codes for CSVGGTGYLSEAFF.

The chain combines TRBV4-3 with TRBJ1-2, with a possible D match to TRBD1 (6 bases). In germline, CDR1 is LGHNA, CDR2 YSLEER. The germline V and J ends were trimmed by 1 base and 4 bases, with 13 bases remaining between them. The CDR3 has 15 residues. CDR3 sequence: CASSQAGQPLYGYTF. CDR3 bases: TGCGCCAGCAGCCAAGCCGGACAGCCTCTCTATGGCTACACCTTC.

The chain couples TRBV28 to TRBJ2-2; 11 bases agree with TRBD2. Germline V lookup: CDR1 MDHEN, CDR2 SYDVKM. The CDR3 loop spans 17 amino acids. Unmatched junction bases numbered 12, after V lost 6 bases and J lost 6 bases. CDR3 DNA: TGTGCCAGCAGCCTTGGCCGTAGCGGGGGGGCTCCCGGGGAGCTGTTTTTT. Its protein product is CASSLGRSGGAPGELFF.

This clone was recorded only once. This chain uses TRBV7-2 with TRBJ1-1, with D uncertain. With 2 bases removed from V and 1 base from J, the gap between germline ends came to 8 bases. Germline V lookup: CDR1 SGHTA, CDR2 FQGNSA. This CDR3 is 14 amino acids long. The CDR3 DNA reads TGTGCCAGCAGCTTACTTCCAGAGAACACTGAAGCTTTCTTT. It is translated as CASSLLPENTEAFF.

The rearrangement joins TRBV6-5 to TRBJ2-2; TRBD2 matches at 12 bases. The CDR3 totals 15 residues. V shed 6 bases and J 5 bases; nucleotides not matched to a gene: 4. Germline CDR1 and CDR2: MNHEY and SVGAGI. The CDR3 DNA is TGTGCCAGCAGCTCCGGGACTAGCGGGACCGGGGAGCTGTTTTTT. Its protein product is CASSSGTSGTGELFF.

The CDR3, as DNA: TGTGCCAGCAGTACGACAGGGGGCGCGTCTGAAGCTTTCTTT. Protein sequence: CASSTTGGASEAFF. The chain uses TRBV9 and TRBJ1-1; TRBD1 matches 10 bases. V lost 5 bases, J lost 6 bases, and 7 bases stayed unmatched. Germline lookup yields CDR1 SGDLS and CDR2 YYNGEE. This CDR3 comprises 14 residues.

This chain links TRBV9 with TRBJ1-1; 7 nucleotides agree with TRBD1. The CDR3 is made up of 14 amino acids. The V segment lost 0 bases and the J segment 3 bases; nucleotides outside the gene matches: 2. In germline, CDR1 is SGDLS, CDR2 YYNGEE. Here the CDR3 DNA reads TGTGCCAGCAGCGTAGCAGGGGGTCACACTGAAGCTTTCTTT. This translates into CASSVAGGHTEAFF.

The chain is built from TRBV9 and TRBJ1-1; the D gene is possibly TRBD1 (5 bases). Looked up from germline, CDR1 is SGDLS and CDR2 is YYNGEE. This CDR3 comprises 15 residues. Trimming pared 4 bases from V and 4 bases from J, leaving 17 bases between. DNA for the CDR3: TGTGCCAGCAGCCCCCATGCAGGGCAGAGCACTGAAGCTTTCTTT. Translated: CASSPHAGQSTEAFF.

This CDR3 is CASSQGNPRNNEQFF. The CDR3 region has the DNA TGTGCCAGCAGCCAGGGAAACCCCAGAAACAATGAGCAGTTCTTC. The chain couples TRBV28 to TRBJ2-1, with D possibly TRBD1 on 5 matching bases. CDR1 and CDR2 from the germline V gene are MDHEN and SYDVKM. The V gene lost 6 bases and the J gene lost 5 bases, with 17 bases spanning the gap. The CDR3 length is 15 residues.

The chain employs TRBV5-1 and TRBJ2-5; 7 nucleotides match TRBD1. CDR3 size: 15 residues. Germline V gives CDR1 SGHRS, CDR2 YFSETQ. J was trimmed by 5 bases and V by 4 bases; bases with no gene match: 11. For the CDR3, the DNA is TGCGCCAGCAGCCCACCTACAGGGGTCGGGGAGACCCAGTACTTC. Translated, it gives CASSPPTGVGETQYF.

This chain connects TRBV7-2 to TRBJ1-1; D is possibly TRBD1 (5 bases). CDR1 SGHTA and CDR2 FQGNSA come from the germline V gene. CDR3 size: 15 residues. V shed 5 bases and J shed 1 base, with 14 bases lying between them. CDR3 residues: CASSAQGGRNTEAFF. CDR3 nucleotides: TGTGCCAGCAGCGCGCAGGGAGGAAGGAACACTGAAGCTTTCTTT.

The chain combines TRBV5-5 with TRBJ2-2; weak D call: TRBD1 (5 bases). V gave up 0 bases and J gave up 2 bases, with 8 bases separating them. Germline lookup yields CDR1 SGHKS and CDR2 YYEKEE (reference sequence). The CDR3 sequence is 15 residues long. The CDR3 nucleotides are TGTGCCAGCAGCTTGGCAGGGTTCAACACCGGGGAGCTGTTTTTT. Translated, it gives CASSLAGFNTGELFF.

CDR3: CASSLVSGITGELFF. The CDR3 DNA follows: TGCGCCAGCAGCTTGGTCAGCGGGATCACCGGGGAGCTGTTTTTT. The V and J genes are TRBV5-1 and TRBJ2-2, with TRBD2 matching 7 bases. The length of the CDR3 is 15 residues. Per the germline V gene, CDR1 is SGHRS and CDR2 is YFSETQ. V lost 0 bases, J lost 4 bases, and 3 bases stayed unmatched. Full variable domain (rest looked up from reference TRBV5-1 and TRBJ2-2): KAGVTQTPRYLIKTRGQQVTLSCSPISGHRSVSWYQQTPGQGLQFLFEYFSETQRNKGNFPGRFSGRQFSNSRSEMNVSTLELGDSALYLCASSLVSGITGELFFGEGSRLTVL.

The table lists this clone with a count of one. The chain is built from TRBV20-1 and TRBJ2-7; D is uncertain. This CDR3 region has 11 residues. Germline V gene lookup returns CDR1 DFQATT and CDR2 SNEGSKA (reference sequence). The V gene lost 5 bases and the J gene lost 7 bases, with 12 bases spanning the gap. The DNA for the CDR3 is TGCAGTGCTGCTCCGTCGAGGGAGCAGTACTTC. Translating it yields CSAAPSREQYF.

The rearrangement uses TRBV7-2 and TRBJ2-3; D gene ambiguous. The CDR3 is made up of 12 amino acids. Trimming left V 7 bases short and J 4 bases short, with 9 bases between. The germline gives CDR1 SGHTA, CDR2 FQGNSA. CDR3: CASNQTPDTQYF. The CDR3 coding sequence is TGTGCCAGCAACCAAACACCAGATACGCAGTATTTT.